One and the same sample provided the 9 T cell receptor beta chains below, sequenced in a study of CD8+ T cells in alopecia areata. RNA extraction and reverse transcription yielded cDNA as sequencing template. The method was immunoSEQ multiplex PCR; TCRdb's version includes in-frame clones alone and lacks a portion of them. The sample contains roughly 200,000 clones, about 63% of which appear only once. The input for sequencing was CD4+ T cells sorted from blood, taken at week 0. Receptors originate from a human donor with alopecia areata.

V usage is TRBV29-1 and J usage is TRBJ2-2; 10 nucleotides line up with TRBD2. Unmatched junction bases numbered 7, after V lost 7 bases and J lost 5 bases. The CDR3 sequence is 14 residues long. Germline V gives CDR1 SQVTM, CDR2 ANQGSEA. The CDR3 DNA reads as TGCAGCGGCACGACTAGCGGGTTTACCGGGGAGCTGTTTTTT. Its translation: CSGTTSGFTGELFF.

The chain couples TRBV30 to TRBJ1-1; D is possibly TRBD1 (5 bases). The CDR3 sequence is 12 residues long. The germline V gene encodes CDR1 GTSNPN and CDR2 SVGIG (reference sequence). V shed 2 bases and J shed 11 bases, with 15 bases lying between them. CDR3 in DNA: TGTGCCTGGAGTCCCGGGGCAGGTAAGGCTTTCTTT. It specifies CAWSPGAGKAFF.

This sequence joins TRBV30 and TRBJ1-2; D unresolved. Germline-derived CDR1 and CDR2 are GTSNPN and SVGIG (reference sequence). The V and J ends lost 3 bases and 2 bases respectively, with 7 bases between them. The CDR3 is 12 residues long. The CDR3 DNA follows: TGTGCCTGGAGCCACCGAAACTATGGCTACACCTTC. Its translation is CAWSHRNYGYTF.

This clone was found a few times. The chain uses TRBV25-1 and TRBJ2-2, with TRBD2 as a possible D gene (5 bases). Germline V lookup: CDR1 MGHDK, CDR2 SYGVNS. The CDR3 covers 16 residues. Trimming pared 2 bases from V and 1 base from J, leaving 11 bases between. The CDR3 is CASSEESGQNTGELFF. The CDR3 nucleotides read TGTGCCAGCAGTGAAGAAAGCGGCCAGAACACCGGGGAGCTGTTTTTT.

The chain couples TRBV30 to TRBJ1-1; a possible D gene is TRBD1 (6 bases). This CDR3 is 13 amino acids long. Trimming pared 0 bases from V and 4 bases from J, leaving 9 bases between. Germline V gene data show CDR1 as GTSNPN and CDR2 as SVGIG (reference sequence). The CDR3 DNA reads TGTGCCTGGAGTGTTATAGGGGGCACTGAAGCTTTCTTT. Amino acid sequence: CAWSVIGGTEAFF. Filled out from reference TRBV30 and TRBJ1-1, the complete variable domain reads SQTIHQWPATLVQPVGSPLSLECTVEGTSNPNLYWYRQAAGRGLQLLFYSVGIGQISSEVPQNLSASRPQDRQFILSSKKLLLSDSGFYLCAWSVIGGTEAFFGQGTRLTVV.

This sequence joins TRBV5-1 and TRBJ2-1; unclear D gene. CDR3 length equals 15 residues. V was clipped by 0 bases and J by 4 bases, with 11 bases between them. CDR1 is SGHRS, CDR2 YFSETQ, per germline. In nucleotides, the CDR3 is TGCGCCAGCAGCTTGGATGGGCAGCCTTACAATGAGCAGTTCTTC. The encoded protein is CASSLDGQPYNEQFF.

This clone was counted a few times. The chain carries TRBV30 and TRBJ2-1, with TRBD1 identical over 9 bases. There are 16 residues in the CDR3. The V gene end was trimmed by 2 bases and the J gene end by 7 bases; junction bases not matched to a gene: 12. Germline V CDR1 and CDR2: GTSNPN, SVGIG (reference sequence). CDR3 nucleotide sequence: TGTGCCTGGAGTTGGGGGGGACAGGGCGGTTGGAATGAGCAGTTCTTC. Translated: CAWSWGGQGGWNEQFF.

The chain has TRBV9 and TRBJ1-1; D gene uncertain. The V and J ends lost 3 bases and 1 base respectively, with 13 bases between them. There are 15 residues in the CDR3. Per the germline V gene, CDR1 is SGDLS and CDR2 is YYNGEE. The CDR3 DNA reads TGTGCCAGCAGCGCCAACACGGGGTGGAACACTGAAGCTTTCTTT. Translated, it gives CASSANTGWNTEAFF.

The chain employs TRBV11-3 and TRBJ1-1, with D hard to call. This CDR3 comprises 11 residues. Germline V CDR1 and CDR2: SGHNT, YENEEA. V was cut by 8 bases and J by 3 bases, with 7 bases left in between. CDR3 in amino acids: CASGSYTEAFF. The DNA for the CDR3 is TGTGCCAGCGGGAGTTACACTGAAGCTTTCTTT.